The rows below give T cell receptor beta chains drawn from one sample of a study of identical twins. TCRdb reanalysed the 5' RACE reads using MiXCR and keeps one entry per CDR3 protein. The table has 450,000 or so distinct CDR3 sequences, 13% to 15% seen once; the top ten hold about 0.53%. These records were also assigned to another study, of yellow fever vaccine responses in identical twins.

Sequenced input: CD4+ T cells sorted from blood. Receptor source: a woman aged 18-29 years in good health. The CDR3 runs from the conserved cysteine through the conserved F or W. A D gene is named only where the DNA matches it firmly. For some rows the clone size is stated as once, few or many, or as a class when expanded; others skip it.

D gene,clone size,J gene,V gene,CDR3 DNA,CDR3 protein
.,.,TRBJ2-3,TRBV11-3,TGTGCCAGCAGCTTAGGCGGTCTTCCAGATACGCAGTATTTT,CASSLGGLPDTQYF
.,.,TRBJ2-1,TRBV12-3/TRBV12-4,TGTGCCAGCAGTCTCCAAATAAGGGAAAACTACAATGAGCAGTTCTTC,CASSLQIRENYNEQFF
TRBD1,few,TRBJ2-5,TRBV5-1,TGCGCCAGCAGCTCGGGACAGCTGTACCAAGAGACCCAGTACTTC,CASSSGQLYQETQYF
.,.,TRBJ1-1,TRBV29-1,TGCAGCGTTGAAAGGGGGGGAATCACTGAAGCTTTCTTT,CSVERGGITEAFF
.,few,TRBJ2-1,TRBV2,TGTGCCAGCAAAGGGGATGAGCAGTTCTTC,CASKGDEQFF
.,many,TRBJ2-6,TRBV3-1,TGTGCCAGCAGCCAAGGAACTCTTGGAGTCCTGACTTTC,CASSQGTLGVLTF
TRBD1,few,TRBJ1-6,TRBV27,TGTGCCAGCAGTTTTAGGGACAGTCGTTCACCCCTCCACTTT,CASSFRDSRSPLHF
.,few,TRBJ2-1,TRBV19,TGTGCTTCAGGGTGGAATGAGCAGTTCTTC,CASGWNEQFF
TRBD1,few,TRBJ2-1,TRBV9,TGTGCCAGCAGCGTAGCTACCGGGACAGGACTCTACAATGAGCAGTTCTTC,CASSVATGTGLYNEQFF
.,.,TRBJ2-7,TRBV5-6,TGTGCCAGCAGCTTGGTGGTTGACAGTAGCTCCTACGAGCAGTACTTC,CASSLVVDSSSYEQYF
TRBD1,.,TRBJ2-7,TRBV28,TGTGCCAGCAGTTTCATTGGTCCACCGGGACAGAAGAGCTACGAGCAGTACTTC,CASSFIGPPGQKSYEQYF
.,few,TRBJ1-4,TRBV3-1,TGTGCCAGCAGCTCGCGCGGGCCCGGGGAAAAACTGTTTTTT,CASSSRGPGEKLFF
.,.,TRBJ1-1,TRBV15,TGTGCCACCAGCAGCATGGACAGGAACACTGAAGCTTTCTTT,CATSSMDRNTEAFF
.,.,TRBJ2-3,TRBV27,TGTGCCAGCAGTTTATCGAACAAGCCGCGCACAGATACGCAGTATTTT,CASSLSNKPRTDTQYF
TRBD2,many,TRBJ2-1,TRBV5-1,TGCGCCAGCAGACTGGTAGCTAGCGGGGGAAACAATGAGCAGTTCTTC,CASRLVASGGNNEQFF
TRBD2,.,TRBJ2-2,TRBV3-1,TGTGCCAGCAGCCAAGATACGGCGGGGGGGCCCGGGGAGCTGTTTTTT,CASSQDTAGGPGELFF
.,.,TRBJ2-7,TRBV6-2/TRBV6-3,TGTGCCACCGTGACCGGGACAACGTCCGAGCAGTACTTC,CATVTGTTSEQYF
.,.,TRBJ2-7,TRBV6-5,TGTGCCAGCAGTTACTCGAGTTCAAACAGGAAATGGGAAGGGTACGAGCAGTACTTC,CASSYSSSNRKWEGYEQYF
.,.,TRBJ2-3,TRBV6-5,TGTGCCAGCAGTTACTCAGGGCGGGCGGTCACAGATACGCAGTATTTT,CASSYSGRAVTDTQYF
.,.,TRBJ2-7,TRBV2,TGTGCCAGCAGTGAAAGAACAGGTATAAGCTCCTACGAGCAGTACTTC,CASSERTGISSYEQYF